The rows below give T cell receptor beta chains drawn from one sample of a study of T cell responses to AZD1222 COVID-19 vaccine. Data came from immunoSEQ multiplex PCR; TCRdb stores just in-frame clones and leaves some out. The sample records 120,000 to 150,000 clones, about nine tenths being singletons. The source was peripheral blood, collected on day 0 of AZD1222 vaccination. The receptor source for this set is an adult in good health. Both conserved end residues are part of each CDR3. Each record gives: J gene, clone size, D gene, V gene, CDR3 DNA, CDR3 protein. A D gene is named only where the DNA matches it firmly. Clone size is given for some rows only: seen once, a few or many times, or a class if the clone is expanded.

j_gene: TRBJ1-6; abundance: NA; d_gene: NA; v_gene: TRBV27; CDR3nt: TGTGCCAGCAGATTAGGGGCAGAATATAATTCACCCCTCCACTTT; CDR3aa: CASRLGAEYNSPLHF
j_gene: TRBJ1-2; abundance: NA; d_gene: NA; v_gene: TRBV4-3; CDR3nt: TGCGCCAGCAGCCAAGACAGTGGGAACTATGGCTACACCTTC; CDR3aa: CASSQDSGNYGYTF
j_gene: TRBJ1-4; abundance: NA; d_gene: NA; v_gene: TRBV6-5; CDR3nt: TGTGCCAGCACTACTAGGGATGCGGCTAATGAAAAACTGTTTTTT; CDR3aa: CASTTRDAANEKLFF
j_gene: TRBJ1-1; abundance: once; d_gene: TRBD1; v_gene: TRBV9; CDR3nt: TGTGCCAGCAGCGTCAGCCGGGACAGGGAGCGGACTGAAGCTTTCTTT; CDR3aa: CASSVSRDRERTEAFF
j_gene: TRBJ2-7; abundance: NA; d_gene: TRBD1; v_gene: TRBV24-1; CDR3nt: TGTGCCACCAGTGAAACGGGACAGGGTGGCGAGCAGTACTTC; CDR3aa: CATSETGQGGEQYF
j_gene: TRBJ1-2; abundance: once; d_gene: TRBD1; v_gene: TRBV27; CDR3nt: TGTGCCAGCAGACAGGGACAGGGCAACTATGGCTACACCTTC; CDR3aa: CASRQGQGNYGYTF
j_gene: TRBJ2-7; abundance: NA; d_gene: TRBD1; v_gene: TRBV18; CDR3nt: TGTGCCAGCTCACGAACAACCGGGACAGTCTCCTACGAGCAGTACTTC; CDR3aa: CASSRTTGTVSYEQYF
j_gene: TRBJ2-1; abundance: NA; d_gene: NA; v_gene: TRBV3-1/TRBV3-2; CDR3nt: TGTGCCAGCAGCCTTGTAGCGGTTTCTGACTACAATGAGCAGTTCTTC; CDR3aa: CASSLVAVSDYNEQFF
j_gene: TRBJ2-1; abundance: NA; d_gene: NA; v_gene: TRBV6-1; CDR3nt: TGTGCCAGCAGTGAAGAGTGGGGCTCCTACAATGAGCAGTTCTTC; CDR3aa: CASSEEWGSYNEQFF
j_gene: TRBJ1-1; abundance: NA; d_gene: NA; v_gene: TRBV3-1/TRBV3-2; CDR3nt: TGTGCCAGCAGCCAAAGAAGTCCAAACACTGAAGCTTTCTTT; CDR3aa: CASSQRSPNTEAFF
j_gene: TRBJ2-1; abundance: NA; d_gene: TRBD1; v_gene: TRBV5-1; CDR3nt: TGCGCCAGCAGCTCCCAGGACAGGGTTCGGGTCGATGAGCAGTTCTTC; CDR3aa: CASSSQDRVRVDEQFF
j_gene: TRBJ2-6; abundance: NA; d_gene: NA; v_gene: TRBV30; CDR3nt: TGTGCCAGCGTCGGAGGGGTACGACGAGGTGGGGCCAACGTCCTGACTTTC; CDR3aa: CASVGGVRRGGANVLTF
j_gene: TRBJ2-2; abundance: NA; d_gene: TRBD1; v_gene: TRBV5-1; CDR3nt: TGCGCCAGCAGCTCGGGACAGGGTCAGACCGGGGAGCTGTTTTTT; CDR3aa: CASSSGQGQTGELFF
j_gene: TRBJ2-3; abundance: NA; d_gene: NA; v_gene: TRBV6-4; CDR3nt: TGTGCCAGCAGTGGAGAACTTTCCGCGGGGCCAATCTCTAGCACAGATACGCAGTATTTT; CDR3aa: CASSGELSAGPISSTDTQYF
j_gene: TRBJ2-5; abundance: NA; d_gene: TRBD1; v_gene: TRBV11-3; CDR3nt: TGTGCCAGCAGCCTACAGGGGCAAGAGACCCAGTACTTC; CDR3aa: CASSLQGQETQYF
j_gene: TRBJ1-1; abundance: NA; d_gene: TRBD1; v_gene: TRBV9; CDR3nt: TGTGCCAGCAGCCCCGGGACAGGCTTGAACACTGAAGCTTTCTTT; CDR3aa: CASSPGTGLNTEAFF
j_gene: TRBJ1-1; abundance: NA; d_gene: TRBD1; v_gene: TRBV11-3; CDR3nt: TGTGCCAGCAGCGTTGACAGGGCCAGGGCTGAAGCTTTCTTT; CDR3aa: CASSVDRARAEAFF
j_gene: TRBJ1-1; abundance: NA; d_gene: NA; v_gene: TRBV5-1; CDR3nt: TGCGCCAGCAGAGGCGGGGCAGGCACTGAAGCTTTCTTT; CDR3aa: CASRGGAGTEAFF
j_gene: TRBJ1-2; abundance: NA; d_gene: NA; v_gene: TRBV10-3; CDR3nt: TGTGCCATCAGTGAATACAGCTATGGCTACACCTTC; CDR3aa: CAISEYSYGYTF
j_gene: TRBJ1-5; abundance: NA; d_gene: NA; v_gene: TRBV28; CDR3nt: TGTGCCAGCAGTTTGTGGCACCACGGTAGCAATCAGCCCCAGCATTTT; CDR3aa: CASSLWHHGSNQPQHF
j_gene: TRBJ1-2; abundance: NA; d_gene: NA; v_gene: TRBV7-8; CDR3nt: TGTGCCAGCAGCTCCAGCGAGGGGCGTGTGAACTATGGCTACACCTTC; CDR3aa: CASSSSEGRVNYGYTF
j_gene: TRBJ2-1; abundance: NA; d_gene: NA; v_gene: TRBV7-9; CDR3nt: TGTGCCAGCAGCTTTTCGGACATCAGCAACCACAATGAGCAGTTCTTC; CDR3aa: CASSFSDISNHNEQFF
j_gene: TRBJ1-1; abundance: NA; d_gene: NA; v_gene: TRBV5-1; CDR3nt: TGCGCCAGCAGCTTGTCGGACAACACTGAAGCTTTCTTT; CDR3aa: CASSLSDNTEAFF
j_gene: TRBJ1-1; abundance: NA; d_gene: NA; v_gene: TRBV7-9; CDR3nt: TGTGCCAGCAGCTTATGGGGAATGAACACTGAAGCTTTCTTT; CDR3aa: CASSLWGMNTEAFF
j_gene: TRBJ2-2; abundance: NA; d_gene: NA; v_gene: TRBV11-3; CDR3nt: TGTGCCAGCAGAAAGGACCCGACCGAGGAGCTGTTTTTT; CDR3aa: CASRKDPTEELFF
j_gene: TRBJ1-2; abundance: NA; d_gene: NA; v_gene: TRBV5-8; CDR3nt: TGTGCCAGCGGCCTTAGAGGGGTTGGCTACACCTTC; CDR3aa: CASGLRGVGYTF
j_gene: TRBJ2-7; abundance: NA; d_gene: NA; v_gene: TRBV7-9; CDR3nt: TGTGCCAGCAGCCACACAGGACGGGGGGCTTTATTTTACGAGCAGTACTTC; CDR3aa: CASSHTGRGALFYEQYF
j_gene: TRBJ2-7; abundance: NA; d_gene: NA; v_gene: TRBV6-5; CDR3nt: TGTGCCAGCAGCCTTTACTACGAGCAGTACTTC; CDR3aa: CASSLYYEQYF
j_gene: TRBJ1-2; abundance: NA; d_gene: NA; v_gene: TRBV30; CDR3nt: TGTGCCTGGACCTTCACAGGGACCTATGGCTACACCTTC; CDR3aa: CAWTFTGTYGYTF
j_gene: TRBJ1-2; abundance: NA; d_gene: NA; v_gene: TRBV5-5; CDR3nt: TGTGCCAGCAGCCCTGATTCCGGGGGCTATGGCTACACCTTC; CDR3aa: CASSPDSGGYGYTF
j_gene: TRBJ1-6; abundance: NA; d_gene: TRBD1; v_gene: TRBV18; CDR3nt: TGTGCCAGCTCACTGAAGGGACAGGGGAATTCACCCCTCCACTTT; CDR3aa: CASSLKGQGNSPLHF
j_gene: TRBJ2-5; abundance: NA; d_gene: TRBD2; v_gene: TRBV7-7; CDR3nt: TGTGCCAGCAGCCGCCTGGGGGGAGGGGCCCAAGAGACCCAGTACTTC; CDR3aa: CASSRLGGGAQETQYF
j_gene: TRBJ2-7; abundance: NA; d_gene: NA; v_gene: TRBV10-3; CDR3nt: TGTGCCATCAGTGACGGGGGCGGCCGACCCTACTTC; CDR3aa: CAISDGGGRPYF
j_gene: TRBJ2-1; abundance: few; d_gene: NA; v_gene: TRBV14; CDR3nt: TGTGCCAGCAGCCAAGTTTACGGGGCCGGTGAGCAGTTCTTC; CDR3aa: CASSQVYGAGEQFF
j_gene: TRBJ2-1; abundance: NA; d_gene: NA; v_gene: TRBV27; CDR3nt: TGTGCCAGCAGTTTACTTCATGAGCAGTTCTTC; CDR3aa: CASSLLHEQFF
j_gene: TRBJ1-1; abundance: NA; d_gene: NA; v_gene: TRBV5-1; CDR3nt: TGCGCCAGCAGCTTGGGCCCGGGGAACACTGAAGCTTTCTTT; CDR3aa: CASSLGPGNTEAFF
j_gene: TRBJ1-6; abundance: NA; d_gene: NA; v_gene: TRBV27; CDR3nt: TGTGCCAGCAAAGACCGAGGGTACTCACCCCTCCACTTT; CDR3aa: CASKDRGYSPLHF
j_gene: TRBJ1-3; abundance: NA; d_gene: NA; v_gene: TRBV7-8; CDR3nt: TGTGCCAGCAGCTTAGGGATTTTGGGGGGAAACACCATATATTTT; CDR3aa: CASSLGILGGNTIYF
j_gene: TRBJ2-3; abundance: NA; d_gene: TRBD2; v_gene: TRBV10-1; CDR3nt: TGCGCCAGCAGTTTGGGAGGGAGCACAGATACGCAGTATTTT; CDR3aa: CASSLGGSTDTQYF
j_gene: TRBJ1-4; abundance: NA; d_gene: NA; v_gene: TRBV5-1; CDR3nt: TGCGCCAGCAGCTTGGTACCGAGCGGTGAAAAACTGTTTTTT; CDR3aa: CASSLVPSGEKLFF
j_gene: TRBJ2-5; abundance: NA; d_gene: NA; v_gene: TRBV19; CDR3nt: TGTGCCAGTAGTGAGGGACATCAAGAGACCCAGTACTTC; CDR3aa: CASSEGHQETQYF
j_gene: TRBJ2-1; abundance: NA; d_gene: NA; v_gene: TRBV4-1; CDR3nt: TGCGCCAGCAGCCAAGGAGGCGTAGCGGTAAAGTACAATGAGCAGTTCTTC; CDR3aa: CASSQGGVAVKYNEQFF
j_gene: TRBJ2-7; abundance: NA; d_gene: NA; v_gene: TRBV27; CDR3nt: TGTGCCAGCAGTTTTCGGGCCGAGGATGCCTACGAGCAGTACTTC; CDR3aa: CASSFRAEDAYEQYF
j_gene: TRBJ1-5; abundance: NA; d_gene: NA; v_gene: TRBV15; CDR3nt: TGTGCCACCAGCAGGGGGACGCCAAGGGGTAGCAATCAGCCCCAGCATTTT; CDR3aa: CATSRGTPRGSNQPQHF
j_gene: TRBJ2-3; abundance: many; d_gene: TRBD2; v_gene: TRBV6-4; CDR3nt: TGTGCCAGCAGTGACTCGAGCGGGGGGGCAGATACGCAGTATTTT; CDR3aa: CASSDSSGGADTQYF
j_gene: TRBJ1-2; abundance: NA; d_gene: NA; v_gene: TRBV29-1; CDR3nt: TGCAGCGGGGGGTCGGACTGGAAACACACCTTC; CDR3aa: CSGGSDWKHTF
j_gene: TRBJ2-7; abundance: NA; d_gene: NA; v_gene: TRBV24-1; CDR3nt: TGTGCCACCAGTGGGGAAGGGAAGCAGTACTTC; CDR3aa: CATSGEGKQYF
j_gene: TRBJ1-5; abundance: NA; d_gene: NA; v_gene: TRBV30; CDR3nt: TGTGCCTGGAGTGTAGCTTCGGGACAGCCCCAGCATTTT; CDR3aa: CAWSVASGQPQHF
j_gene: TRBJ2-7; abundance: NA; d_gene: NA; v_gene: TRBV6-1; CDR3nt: TGTGCCAGCAGTGAAGTCATTGAAGAGCAGTACTTC; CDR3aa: CASSEVIEEQYF
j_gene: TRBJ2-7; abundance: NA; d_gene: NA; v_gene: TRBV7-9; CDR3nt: TGTGCCAGCACCCCCGTCGGGGGGCCTGCGGACGAGCAGTACTTC; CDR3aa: CASTPVGGPADEQYF
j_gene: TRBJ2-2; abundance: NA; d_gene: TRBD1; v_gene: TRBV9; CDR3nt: TGTGCCAGCAGCGTTACAGGGGATCCGAACACCGGGGAGCTGTTTTTT; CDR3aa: CASSVTGDPNTGELFF
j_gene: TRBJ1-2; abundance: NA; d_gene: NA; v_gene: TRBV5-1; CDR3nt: TGCGCCAGCAGTCCCGCGACGGTTAACTATGGCTACACCTTC; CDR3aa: CASSPATVNYGYTF
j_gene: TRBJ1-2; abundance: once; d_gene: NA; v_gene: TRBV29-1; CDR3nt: TGCAGCGTGTTCCAGGGTGACTATGGCTACACCTTC; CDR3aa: CSVFQGDYGYTF